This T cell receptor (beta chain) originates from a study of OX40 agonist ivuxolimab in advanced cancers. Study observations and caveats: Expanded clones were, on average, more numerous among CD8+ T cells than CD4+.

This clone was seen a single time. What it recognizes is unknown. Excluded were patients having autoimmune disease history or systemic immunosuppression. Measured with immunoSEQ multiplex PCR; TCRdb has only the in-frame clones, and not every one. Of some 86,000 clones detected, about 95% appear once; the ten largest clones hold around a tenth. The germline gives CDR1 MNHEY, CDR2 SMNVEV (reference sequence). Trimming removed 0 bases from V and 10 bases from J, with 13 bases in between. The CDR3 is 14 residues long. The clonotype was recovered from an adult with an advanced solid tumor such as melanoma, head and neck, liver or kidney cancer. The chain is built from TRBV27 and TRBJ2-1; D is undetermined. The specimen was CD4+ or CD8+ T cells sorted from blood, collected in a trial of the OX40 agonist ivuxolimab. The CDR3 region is CASSLSIPKREQFF. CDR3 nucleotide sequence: TGTGCCAGCAGTTTATCGATCCCAAAGAGAGAGCAGTTCTTC.